This T cell receptor (beta chain) was observed in a study of T cell responses to AZD1222 COVID-19 vaccine. To note about this clone: Its cognate antigen is unknown.

The J segment lost 0 bases and the V segment lost 8 bases, leaving 5 bases of the junction unmatched. Germline V lookup: CDR1 SGHAT, CDR2 FQDESV (reference sequence). This CDR3 has 14 amino acids. TCRdb's copy holds only in-frame clones and misses some; the assay was immunoSEQ multiplex PCR. The sample has about 150,000 clones, just over 90% seen once. Study results and caveats: Recipients of two AZD1222 doses showed rising Spike-specific TCR breadth and depth. Only a handful of AZD1222 recipients were seropositive at baseline. Regions 160-218 and 743-854 held dominance among vaccine-associated CD4 TCRs, which spanned spike.

This sequence joins TRBV11-1 and TRBJ2-7; 9 bases line up with TRBD1. The clonotype was recovered from an adult in good health. The source material was peripheral blood, sampled on day 0 of AZD1222 vaccination. The CDR3, as DNA: TGTGCCAGCGGACCGGGACAGGGCTCCTACGAGCAGTACTTC. Protein product: CASGPGQGSYEQYF.